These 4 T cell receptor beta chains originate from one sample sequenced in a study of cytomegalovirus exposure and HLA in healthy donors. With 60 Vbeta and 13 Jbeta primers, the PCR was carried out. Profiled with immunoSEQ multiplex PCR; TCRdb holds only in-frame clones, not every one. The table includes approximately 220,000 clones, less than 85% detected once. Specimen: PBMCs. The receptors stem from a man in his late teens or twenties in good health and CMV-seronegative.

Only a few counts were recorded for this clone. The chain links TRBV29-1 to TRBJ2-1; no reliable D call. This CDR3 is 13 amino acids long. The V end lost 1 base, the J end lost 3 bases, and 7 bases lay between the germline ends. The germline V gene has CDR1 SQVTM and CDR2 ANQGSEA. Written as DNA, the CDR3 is TGCAGCGTTGAAGTAGCCTACTACAATGAGCAGTTCTTC. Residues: CSVEVAYYNEQFF.

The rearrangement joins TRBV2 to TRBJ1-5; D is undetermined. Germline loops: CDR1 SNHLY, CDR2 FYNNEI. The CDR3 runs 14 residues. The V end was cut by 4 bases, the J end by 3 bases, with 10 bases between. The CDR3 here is CASSGADLNQPQHF. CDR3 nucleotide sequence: TGTGCCAGCAGTGGGGCAGATCTCAATCAGCCCCAGCATTTT.

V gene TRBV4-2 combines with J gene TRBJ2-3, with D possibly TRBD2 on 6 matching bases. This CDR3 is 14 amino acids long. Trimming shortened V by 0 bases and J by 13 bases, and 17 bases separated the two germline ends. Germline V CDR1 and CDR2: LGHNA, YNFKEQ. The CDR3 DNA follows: TGTGCCAGCAGCCAAGAGGCTAGCGACCACCACAAGTATTTT. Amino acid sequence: CASSQEASDHHKYF.

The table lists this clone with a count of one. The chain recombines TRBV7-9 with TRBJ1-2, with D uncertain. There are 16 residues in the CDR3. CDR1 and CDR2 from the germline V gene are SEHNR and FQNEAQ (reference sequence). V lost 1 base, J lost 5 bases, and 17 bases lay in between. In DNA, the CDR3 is TGTGCCAGCAGCTTAGTTTCCGGGGAGGATGGGTATGGCTACACCTTC. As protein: CASSLVSGEDGYGYTF.